The next 24 T cell receptor beta chains were all read from a single sample in a study of blood T cell repertoires in COVID-19. The protocol was immunoSEQ multiplex PCR, while the TCRdb copy is restricted to in-frame clones and leaves out a portion. Among nearly 200,000 clones listed, around 84% were seen once. Sequencing was carried out using peripheral blood. These receptors were obtained from a human donor in a cohort sampled during active COVID-19.

The gene calls are TRBV19 and TRBJ2-2; TRBD2 aligns across 7 bases. The J segment lost 3 bases and the V segment lost 8 bases, leaving 6 bases of the junction unmatched. The CDR3 runs 14 residues. CDR1 LNHDA and CDR2 SQIVND come from the germline V gene (reference sequence). The CDR3 DNA reads TGTGCCAGTTATCTGGGAGGGGACACCGGGGAGCTGTTTTTT. Residues: CASYLGGDTGELFF.

The J gene is TRBJ2-5, the V gene TRBV5-1, with 10 bases matching TRBD1. The junction had 4 bases not matched to a gene; V was cut back by 4 bases and J by 4 bases. Germline CDR1 and CDR2: SGHRS and YFSETQ. CDR3 length: 14 amino acids. CDR3 region: CASSKDRGLETQYF. The CDR3 DNA follows: TGCGCCAGCAGCAAGGACAGGGGGTTAGAGACCCAGTACTTC.

The CDR3 DNA follows: TGCGCCAGCAGGCAGGGGGGCACCGGGGAGCTGTTTTTT. Translated, it gives CASRQGGTGELFF. The chain employs TRBV10-1 and TRBJ2-2; weak D call: TRBD1 (7 bases). The germline V gene encodes CDR1 WNHNN and CDR2 SYGVQD (reference sequence). CDR3 size: 13 residues. V lost 6 bases to trimming and J lost 4 bases, with 9 bases between them.

The chain is built from TRBV6-5 and TRBJ1-4; no definite D call. CDR1 is MNHEY, CDR2 SVGAGI, per germline. V was pared by 6 bases and J by 1 base, with 3 bases between. The CDR3 extends over 12 amino acids. CDR3 in amino acids: CASRRTNEKLFF. CDR3 DNA: TGTGCCAGCAGGAGAACTAATGAAAAACTGTTTTTT.

V is TRBV27 and J is TRBJ2-7; the match to TRBD2 covers 10 bases. The CDR3 sequence is 13 residues long. Germline values: CDR1 MNHEY, CDR2 SMNVEV (reference sequence). V dropped 5 bases and J dropped 7; count of bases not matched to a gene: 5. The CDR3 nucleotides are TGTGCCAGCAGTCTAGCGGGAGTGGGAGAGCAGTACTTC. This sequence encodes CASSLAGVGEQYF.

V gene TRBV27 combines with J gene TRBJ2-2; D possibly corresponds to TRBD2 (6 bases). The germline V gene has CDR1 MNHEY and CDR2 SMNVEV (reference sequence). The CDR3 runs 16 residues. V was pared by 6 bases and J by 3 bases, with 17 bases between. CDR3 protein: CASRPGGQDYTGELFF. Written as DNA, the CDR3 is TGTGCCAGCAGGCCCGGAGGGCAGGACTACACCGGGGAGCTGTTTTTT.

V usage is TRBV3-1 (or the pseudogene TRBV3-2) and J usage is TRBJ2-7, with D unresolved. Germline lookup yields CDR1 LGHDT and CDR2 YNNKEL (reference sequence). Trimming stripped 0 bases from V and 2 bases from J, with 11 bases between. The CDR3 contains 15 residues. This CDR3 is CASSQDSAAPYEQYF. The CDR3 DNA sequence: TGTGCCAGCAGCCAAGATTCGGCGGCACCCTACGAGCAGTACTTC.

Only one count was recorded for this clone. This chain joins TRBV12-3 or TRBV12-4 and TRBJ1-2; D gene ambiguous. V was cut by 6 bases and J by 2 bases, with 10 bases left in between. CDR3 length: 13 amino acids. CDR3 bases: TGTGCCAGCAGCTTGGGCGTAAACTATGGCTACACCTTC. Its translation is CASSLGVNYGYTF.

This rearrangement joins TRBV11-3 to TRBJ2-2, with TRBD1 identical over 8 bases. V trimming: 4 bases; J trimming: 5 bases; junction bases outside the gene matches: 6. The length of the CDR3 is 15 residues. The germline V gene encodes CDR1 SGHNT and CDR2 YENEEA. CDR3 nucleotides: TGTGCCAGCAGCTCCCAACAGGGGGGAACCGGGGAGCTGTTTTTT. It encodes CASSSQQGGTGELFF.

This clone was observed a single time. This chain joins TRBV2 and TRBJ2-5; 7 positions match TRBD2. V trimming: 8 bases; J trimming: 5 bases; junction bases outside the gene matches: 11. The CDR3 has 14 amino acids. In germline, CDR1 is SNHLY, CDR2 FYNNEI. The CDR3 loop reads CASGAGDEVETQYF. The CDR3 nucleotides read TGTGCCAGCGGGGCGGGAGATGAGGTTGAGACCCAGTACTTC.

This sequence joins TRBV6-5 and TRBJ2-3; weak D call: TRBD2 (5 bases). Germline loops: CDR1 MNHEY, CDR2 SVGAGI. The CDR3 covers 11 residues. The V and J ends lost 6 bases and 8 bases respectively, with 9 bases between them. DNA for the CDR3: TGTGCCAGCAGAAGGAGCGGTACGCAGTATTTT. Translating gives CASRRSGTQYF.

This chain connects TRBV7-2 to TRBJ2-1; possible D gene TRBD2, 6 bases. With 3 bases removed from V and 7 bases from J, the gap between germline ends came to 16 bases. Germline V CDR1 and CDR2: SGHTA, FQGNSA. This CDR3 contains 15 residues. CDR3: CASSFLSGVGNEQFF. In DNA form, the CDR3 reads TGTGCCAGCAGCTTTTTGTCGGGGGTAGGGAATGAGCAGTTCTTC.

This chain links TRBV19 with TRBJ1-6; D uncertain. Trimming removed 5 bases from V and 6 bases from J, with 11 bases in between. Germline loops: CDR1 LNHDA, CDR2 SQIVND (reference sequence). CDR3 length equals 14 residues. The CDR3: CASSARGFNSPLHF. The CDR3, as DNA: TGTGCCAGTAGTGCGCGGGGTTTTAATTCACCCCTCCACTTT.

The chain is built from TRBV7-2 and TRBJ1-5; maybe TRBD1 (5 bases). Looked up from germline, CDR1 is SGHTA and CDR2 is FQGNSA. V dropped 5 bases and J dropped 4 bases, with 12 bases sitting between them. The CDR3 has 14 residues. CDR3 sequence: CASSPQPGNQPQHF. CDR3 DNA: TGTGCCAGCAGCCCGCAACCAGGGAATCAGCCCCAGCATTTT.

The genes are TRBV7-3 and TRBJ1-6; TRBD1 matches 9 bases. The J segment lost 9 bases and the V segment lost 4 bases, leaving 7 bases of the junction unmatched. The CDR3 spans 15 residues. Germline CDR1 SGHTA, CDR2 FQGTGA. DNA of the CDR3: TGTGCCAGCAGCTATCAACAGGGGGCAGGTTCACCCCTCCACTTT. Its translation: CASSYQQGAGSPLHF.

J is TRBJ2-2 and V is TRBV3-1 (or the pseudogene TRBV3-2); 8 bases are shared with TRBD1. The trim removed 4 bases at V and 1 base at J, leaving 5 bases unmatched. The CDR3 sequence is 16 residues long. CDR1 is LGHDT, CDR2 YNNKEL, per germline (reference sequence). CDR3 bases: TGTGCCAGCAGCCCAATGGGGACAGGGAACACCGGGGAGCTGTTTTTT. It translates to CASSPMGTGNTGELFF.

The rearrangement uses TRBV6-4 and TRBJ2-1; the match to TRBD2 covers 14 bases. Germline values: CDR1 MRHNA, CDR2 SNTAGT. The CDR3 spans 16 residues. Trimming took 0 bases from V and 6 from J; bases not matched to a gene: 1. DNA for the CDR3: TGTGCCAGCAGTGACTCCGGGACTAGCGGGAGCAATGAGCAGTTCTTC. This encodes CASSDSGTSGSNEQFF.

V usage is TRBV6-5 and J usage is TRBJ1-3; maybe TRBD1 (5 bases). Per germline, CDR1 MNHEY and CDR2 SVGAGI. Trimming shortened V by 11 bases and J by 1 base, and 12 bases separated the two germline ends. This CDR3 is built from 13 residues. Here the CDR3 reads CAAGGYSGNTIYF. The CDR3 region has the DNA TGTGCCGCCGGGGGGTATTCTGGAAACACCATATATTTT.

The chain recombines TRBV19 with TRBJ2-6, with TRBD1 matching 10 bases. The CDR3 covers 18 residues. The germline gives CDR1 LNHDA, CDR2 SQIVND (reference sequence). V shed 4 bases and J 2 bases; nucleotides not matched to a gene: 8. The CDR3 DNA sequence: TGTGCCAGTAGTACCACCGGGACAGGGGCTACTGGGGCCAACGTCCTGACTTTC. Encoded protein: CASSTTGTGATGANVLTF.

V and J are TRBV4-1 and TRBJ1-4; D unclear. This CDR3 has 15 amino acids. V was pared by 1 base and J by 4 bases, with 10 bases between. CDR1 and CDR2 from the germline V gene are MGHRA and YSYEKL. CDR3 sequence: CASSQGERRNEKLFF. For the CDR3, the DNA is TGCGCCAGCAGCCAAGGGGAGAGGCGTAATGAAAAACTGTTTTTT.

The J gene is TRBJ2-7, the V gene TRBV5-1, with 10 bases fitting TRBD1. V was clipped by 7 bases and J by 2 bases; unmatched bases: 9. The CDR3 runs to 15 residues. Germline-derived CDR1 and CDR2 are SGHRS and YFSETQ. The CDR3 DNA is TGCGCCAGCCGCTCGCCGGGACAGGGGACCTACGAGCAGTACTTC. Translating it yields CASRSPGQGTYEQYF. Using reference TRBV5-1 and TRBJ2-7 for the parts outside the CDR3, the full variable domain is KAGVTQTPRYLIKTRGQQVTLSCSPISGHRSVSWYQQTPGQGLQFLFEYFSETQRNKGNFPGRFSGRQFSNSRSEMNVSTLELGDSALYLCASRSPGQGTYEQYFGPGTRLTVT.

V usage is TRBV6-5 and J usage is TRBJ2-5, with a tentative D call TRBD1 (5 bases). The CDR3 loop spans 13 amino acids. Germline assignment: CDR1 MNHEY and CDR2 SVGAGI. Trimming took 5 bases from V and 2 from J, leaving 9 bases between them. The CDR3, as DNA: TGTGCCAGCAGTAGGGGTTTACAAGAGACCCAGTACTTC. It specifies CASSRGLQETQYF.

The chain employs TRBV25-1 and TRBJ1-2, with D hard to call. The CDR3 sequence is 13 residues long. V lost 4 bases and J lost 5, with 11 bases in between. CDR1 is MGHDK, CDR2 SYGVNS, per germline. The CDR3 region is CASSGFGLYGYTF. The CDR3 coding sequence is TGTGCCAGCAGTGGGTTCGGGTTGTATGGCTACACCTTC.

The V gene is TRBV14, the J gene TRBJ2-1, with a possible D match to TRBD2 (6 bases). The CDR3 has 14 residues. Trimming shortened V by 3 bases and J by 5 bases, and 11 bases separated the two germline ends. Germline V CDR1 and CDR2: SGHDN, FVKESK. Here the CDR3 reads CASSHLAYNNEQFF. CDR3 DNA: TGTGCCAGCAGCCACCTAGCGTACAACAATGAGCAGTTCTTC.